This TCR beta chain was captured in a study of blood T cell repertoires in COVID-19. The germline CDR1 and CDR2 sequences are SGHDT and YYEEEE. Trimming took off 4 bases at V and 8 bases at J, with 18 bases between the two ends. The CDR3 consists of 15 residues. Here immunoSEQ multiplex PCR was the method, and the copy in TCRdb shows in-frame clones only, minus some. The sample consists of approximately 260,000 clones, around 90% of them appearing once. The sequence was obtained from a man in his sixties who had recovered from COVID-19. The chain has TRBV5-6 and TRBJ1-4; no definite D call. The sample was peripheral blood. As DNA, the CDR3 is TGTGCCAGCAGCACTCTTGACCGACAAGACGAAAAACTGTTTTTT. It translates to CASSTLDRQDEKLFF.